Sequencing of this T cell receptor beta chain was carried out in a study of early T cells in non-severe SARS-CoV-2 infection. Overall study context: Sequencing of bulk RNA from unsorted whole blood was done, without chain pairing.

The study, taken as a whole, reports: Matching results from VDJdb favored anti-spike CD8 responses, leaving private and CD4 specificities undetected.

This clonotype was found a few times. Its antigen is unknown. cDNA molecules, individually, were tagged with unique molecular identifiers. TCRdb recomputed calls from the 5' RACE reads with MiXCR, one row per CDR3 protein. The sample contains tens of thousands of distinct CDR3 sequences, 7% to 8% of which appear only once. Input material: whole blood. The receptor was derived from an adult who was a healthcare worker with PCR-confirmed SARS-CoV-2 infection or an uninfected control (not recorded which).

CDR3 sequence reads: CASGDRTYNEQFF. DNA for the CDR3: TGTGCCAGCGGGGACAGGACTTACAATGAGCAGTTCTTC. The rearrangement uses TRBV5-4 and TRBJ2-1, with 8 bases lining up with TRBD1. Per the germline V gene, CDR1 is SGHNT and CDR2 is YYREEE (reference sequence). With V trimmed by 7 bases and J by 4 bases, 4 bases remained unmatched. This CDR3 has 13 residues.